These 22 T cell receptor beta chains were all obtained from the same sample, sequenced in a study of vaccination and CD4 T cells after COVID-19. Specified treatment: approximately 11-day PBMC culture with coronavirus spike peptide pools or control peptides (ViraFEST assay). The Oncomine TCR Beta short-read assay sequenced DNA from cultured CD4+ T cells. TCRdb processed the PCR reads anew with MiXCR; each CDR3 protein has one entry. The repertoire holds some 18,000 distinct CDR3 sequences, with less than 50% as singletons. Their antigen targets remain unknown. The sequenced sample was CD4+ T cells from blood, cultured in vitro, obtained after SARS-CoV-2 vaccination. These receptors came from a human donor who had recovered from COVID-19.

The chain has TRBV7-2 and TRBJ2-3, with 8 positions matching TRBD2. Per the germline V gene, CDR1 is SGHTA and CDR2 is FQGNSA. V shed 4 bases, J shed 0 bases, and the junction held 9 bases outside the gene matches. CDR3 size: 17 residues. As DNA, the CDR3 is TGTGCCAGCAGCTCCCTAACTAGCGGAGCGAGCACAGATACGCAGTATTTT. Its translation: CASSSLTSGASTDTQYF.

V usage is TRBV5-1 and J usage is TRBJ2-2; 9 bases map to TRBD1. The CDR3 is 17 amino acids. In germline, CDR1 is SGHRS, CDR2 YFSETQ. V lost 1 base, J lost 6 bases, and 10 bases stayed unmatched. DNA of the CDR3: TGCGCCAGCAGCTTGACGACAGGGGGAAGGGGCGCCGGGGAGCTGTTTTTT. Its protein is CASSLTTGGRGAGELFF.

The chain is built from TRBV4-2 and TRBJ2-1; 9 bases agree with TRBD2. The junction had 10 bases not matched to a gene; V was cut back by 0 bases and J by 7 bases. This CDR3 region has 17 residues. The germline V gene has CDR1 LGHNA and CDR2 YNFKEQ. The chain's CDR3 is CASSQDRSGTSRNEQFF. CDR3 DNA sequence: TGTGCCAGCAGCCAAGATAGGTCTGGGACTAGCCGGAATGAGCAGTTCTTC.

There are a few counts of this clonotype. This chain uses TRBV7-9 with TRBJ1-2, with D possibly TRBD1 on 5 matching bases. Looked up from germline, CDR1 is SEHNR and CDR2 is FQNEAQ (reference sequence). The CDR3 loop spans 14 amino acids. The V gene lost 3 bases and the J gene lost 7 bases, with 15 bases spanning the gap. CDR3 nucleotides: TGTGCCAGCAGCTTGCCGACAGCTGCTAGTGGCTACACCTTC. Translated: CASSLPTAASGYTF. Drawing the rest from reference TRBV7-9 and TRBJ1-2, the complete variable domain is DTGVSQNPRHKITKRGQNVTFRCDPISEHNRLYWYRQTLGQGPEFLTYFQNEAQLEKSRLLSDRFSAERPKGSFSTLEIQRTEQGDSAMYLCASSLPTAASGYTFGSGTRLTVV.

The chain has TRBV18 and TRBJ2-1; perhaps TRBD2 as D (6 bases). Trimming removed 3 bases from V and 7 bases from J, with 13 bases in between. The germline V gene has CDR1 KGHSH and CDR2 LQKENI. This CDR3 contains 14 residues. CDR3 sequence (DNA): TGTGCCAGCTCACCCGTCGGGAGCTTGAATGAGCAGTTCTTC. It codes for CASSPVGSLNEQFF.

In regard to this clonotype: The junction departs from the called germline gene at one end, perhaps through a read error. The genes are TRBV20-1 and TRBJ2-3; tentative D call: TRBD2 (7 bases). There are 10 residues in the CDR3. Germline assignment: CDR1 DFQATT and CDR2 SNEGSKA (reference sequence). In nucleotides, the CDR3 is TGCAGTGCTCCTGGGGGAGGGGGGGGCTTT. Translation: CSAPGGGGGF.

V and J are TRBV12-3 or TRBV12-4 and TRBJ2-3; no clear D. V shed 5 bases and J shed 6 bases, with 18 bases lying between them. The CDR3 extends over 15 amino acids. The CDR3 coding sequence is TGTGCCAGCAGTAGTTCTCGGGTGAGCTCGGATACGCAGTATTTT. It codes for CASSSSRVSSDTQYF.

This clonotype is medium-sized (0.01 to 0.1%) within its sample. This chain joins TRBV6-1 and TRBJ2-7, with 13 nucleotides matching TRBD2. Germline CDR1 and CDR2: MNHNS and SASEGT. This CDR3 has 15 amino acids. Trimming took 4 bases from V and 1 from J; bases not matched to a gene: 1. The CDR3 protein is CASSGLAGGSYEQYF. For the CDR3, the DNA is TGTGCCAGCAGTGGACTAGCGGGAGGATCCTACGAGCAGTACTTC.

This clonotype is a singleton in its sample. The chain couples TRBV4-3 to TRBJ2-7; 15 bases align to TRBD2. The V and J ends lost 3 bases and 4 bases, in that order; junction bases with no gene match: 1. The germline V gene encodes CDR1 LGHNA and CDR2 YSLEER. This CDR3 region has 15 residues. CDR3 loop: CASSQGTSGRYEQYF. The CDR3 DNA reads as TGCGCCAGCAGCCAGGGGACTAGCGGGAGGTACGAGCAGTACTTC.

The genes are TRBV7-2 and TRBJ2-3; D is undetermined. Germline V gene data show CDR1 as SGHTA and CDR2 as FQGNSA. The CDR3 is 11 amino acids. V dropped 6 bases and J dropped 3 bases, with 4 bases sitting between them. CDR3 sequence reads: CASRTTDTQYF. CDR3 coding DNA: TGTGCCAGCAGGACTACAGATACGCAGTATTTT.

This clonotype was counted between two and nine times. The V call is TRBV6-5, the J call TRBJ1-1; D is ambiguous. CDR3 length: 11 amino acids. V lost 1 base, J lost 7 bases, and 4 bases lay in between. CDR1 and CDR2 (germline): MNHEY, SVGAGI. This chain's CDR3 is CASSYLSEAFF. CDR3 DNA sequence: TGTGCCAGCAGTTACTTAAGTGAAGCTTTCTTT.

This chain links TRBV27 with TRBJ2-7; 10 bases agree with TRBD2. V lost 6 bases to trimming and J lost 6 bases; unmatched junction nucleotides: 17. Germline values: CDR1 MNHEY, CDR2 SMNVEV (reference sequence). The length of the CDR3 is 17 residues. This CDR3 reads CASRSLGGGLAAGEQYF. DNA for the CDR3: TGTGCCAGCAGGTCCTTGGGGGGCGGACTAGCGGCAGGCGAGCAGTACTTC.

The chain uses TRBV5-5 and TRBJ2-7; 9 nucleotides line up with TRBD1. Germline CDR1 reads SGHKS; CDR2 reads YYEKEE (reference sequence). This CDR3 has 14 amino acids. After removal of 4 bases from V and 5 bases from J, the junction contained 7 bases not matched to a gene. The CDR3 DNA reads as TGTGCCAGCAGCCGGGACAGGGATCACGACGAGCAGTACTTC. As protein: CASSRDRDHDEQYF.

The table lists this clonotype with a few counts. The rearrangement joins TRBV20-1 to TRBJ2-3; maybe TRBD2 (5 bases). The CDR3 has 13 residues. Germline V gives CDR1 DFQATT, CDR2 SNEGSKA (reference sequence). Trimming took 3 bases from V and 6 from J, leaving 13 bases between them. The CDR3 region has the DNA TGCAGTGCTAGCGGGATAGTAGGGGATACGCAGTATTTT. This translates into CSASGIVGDTQYF.

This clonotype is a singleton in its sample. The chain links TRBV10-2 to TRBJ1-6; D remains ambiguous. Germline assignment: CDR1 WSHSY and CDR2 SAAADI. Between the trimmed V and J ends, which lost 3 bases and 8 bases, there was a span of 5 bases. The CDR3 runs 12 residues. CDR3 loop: CASSESYSPLHF. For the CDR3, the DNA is TGCGCCAGCAGTGAATCTTATTCACCCCTCCACTTT.

The CDR3 region is CASSVHRDRGNTGELFF. Written as DNA, the CDR3 is TGTGCCAGCAGCGTCCACCGGGACAGGGGTAACACCGGGGAGCTGTTTTTT. The chain is built from TRBV9 and TRBJ2-2; 10 bases line up with TRBD1. The CDR3 consists of 17 residues. The V gene end was trimmed by 2 bases and the J gene end by 2 bases; junction bases not matched to a gene: 6. Germline V gene lookup returns CDR1 SGDLS and CDR2 YYNGEE.

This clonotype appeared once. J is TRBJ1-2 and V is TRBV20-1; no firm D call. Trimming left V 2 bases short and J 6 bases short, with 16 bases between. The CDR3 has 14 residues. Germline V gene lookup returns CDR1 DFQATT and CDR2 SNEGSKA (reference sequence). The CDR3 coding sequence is TGCAGTGCTAGAAGCGGCAGCCGACTTGATGGCTACACCTTC. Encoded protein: CSARSGSRLDGYTF.

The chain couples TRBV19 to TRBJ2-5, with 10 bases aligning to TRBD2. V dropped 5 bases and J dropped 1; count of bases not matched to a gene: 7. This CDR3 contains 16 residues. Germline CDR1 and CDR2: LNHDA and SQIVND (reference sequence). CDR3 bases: TGTGCCAGTAGTCCACGGACTAGCGGAACCCAAGAGACCCAGTACTTC. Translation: CASSPRTSGTQETQYF.

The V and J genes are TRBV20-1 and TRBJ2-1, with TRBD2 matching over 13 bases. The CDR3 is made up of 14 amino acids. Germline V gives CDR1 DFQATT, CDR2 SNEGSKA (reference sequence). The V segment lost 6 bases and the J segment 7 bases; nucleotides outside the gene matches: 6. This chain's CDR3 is CSARGLAGINEQFF. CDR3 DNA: TGCAGTGCCCGGGGACTAGCGGGGATAAATGAGCAGTTCTTC.

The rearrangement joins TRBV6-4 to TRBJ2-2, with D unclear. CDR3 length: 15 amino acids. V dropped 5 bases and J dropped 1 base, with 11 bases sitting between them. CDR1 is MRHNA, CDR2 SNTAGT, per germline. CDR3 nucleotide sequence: TGTGCCAGCAGTCCACACCCAGAGAACACCGGGGAGCTGTTTTTT. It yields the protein CASSPHPENTGELFF.

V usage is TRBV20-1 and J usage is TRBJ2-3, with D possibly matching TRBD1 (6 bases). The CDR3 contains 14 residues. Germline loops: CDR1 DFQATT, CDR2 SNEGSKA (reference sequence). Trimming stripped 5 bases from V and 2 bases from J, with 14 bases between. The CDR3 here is CSAADRLYTDTQYF. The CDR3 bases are TGCAGTGCTGCCGACAGGCTCTACACAGATACGCAGTATTTT.

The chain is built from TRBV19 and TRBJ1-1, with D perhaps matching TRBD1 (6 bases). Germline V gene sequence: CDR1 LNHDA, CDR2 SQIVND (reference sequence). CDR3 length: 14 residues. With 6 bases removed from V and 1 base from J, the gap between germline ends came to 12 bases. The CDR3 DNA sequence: TGTGCCAGTAGCCGGACAGTGACGAACACTGAAGCTTTCTTT. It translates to CASSRTVTNTEAFF.